Listed here are 18 T cell receptor beta chains from one sample, sequenced in a study of blood T cell repertoires in COVID-19. Sequenced by immunoSEQ multiplex PCR; TCRdb stores in-frame clones only, minus some. The repertoire holds hundreds of thousands of clones, approximately 91% seen once, with roughly 5% in the top ten. Sample: PBMCs or T cells enriched from blood (not recorded which). Receptor source: a man in his sixties who had recovered from COVID-19.

The chain combines TRBV19 with TRBJ1-2; the match to TRBD1 covers 9 bases. J lost 0 bases, V lost 5 bases, and 4 bases had no gene match. There are 15 residues in the CDR3. Germline CDR1 and CDR2: LNHDA and SQIVND (reference sequence). The CDR3 loop reads CASSPWTGANYGYTF. In DNA form, the CDR3 reads TGTGCCAGTAGTCCATGGACAGGGGCTAACTATGGCTACACCTTC. Together with reference TRBV19 and TRBJ1-2, the CDR3 gives the full variable domain: DGGITQSPKYLFRKEGQNVTLSCEQNLNHDAMYWYRQDPGQGLRLIYYSQIVNDFQKGDIAEGYSVSREKKESFPLTVTSAQKNPTAFYLCASSPWTGANYGYTFGSGTRLTVV.

Points on this clone: An end of the junction differs from the germline gene, which may be a read error. The chain combines TRBV19 with TRBJ1-1, with D possibly TRBD1 on 5 matching bases. The CDR3 length is 13 residues. Per the germline V gene, CDR1 is LNHDA and CDR2 is SQIVND (reference sequence). Here the CDR3 DNA reads TGTGCCAATAGTATAACGGGGGGCACTGAAGCTTTCTTT. It translates to CANSITGGTEAFF.

The rearrangement uses TRBV7-9 and TRBJ2-3, with 11 bases matching TRBD2. From germline, CDR1 is SEHNR and CDR2 FQNEAQ (reference sequence). J lost 0 bases, V lost 5 bases, and 13 bases had no gene match. CDR3 length: 19 residues. CDR3 in DNA: TGTGCCAGCAGCCCCCTCGGTTCCCTAGCGGGAGGAAGCACAGATACGCAGTATTTT. Translated: CASSPLGSLAGGSTDTQYF.

This chain uses TRBV6-5 with TRBJ1-2; tentatively, D is TRBD1 (5 bases). Per the germline V gene, CDR1 is MNHEY and CDR2 is SVGAGI. The V end lost 2 bases, the J end lost 0 bases, and 10 bases lay between the germline ends. The CDR3 spans 15 residues. As DNA, the CDR3 is TGTGCCAGCAGTTACCAGGGATTAGCTAACTATGGCTACACCTTC. This codes for CASSYQGLANYGYTF.

V and J are TRBV18 and TRBJ2-3; perhaps TRBD2 as D (6 bases). The CDR3 loop spans 17 amino acids. V lost 1 base and J 4 bases, leaving 18 bases between the germline ends. The germline gives CDR1 KGHSH, CDR2 LQKENI. The CDR3 DNA follows: TGTGCCAGCTCACCACTTCCATCCACGGAGGGCGCAGATACGCAGTATTTT. As protein: CASSPLPSTEGADTQYF.

The V gene is TRBV5-1, the J gene TRBJ2-1, with 8 bases lining up with TRBD2. In germline, CDR1 is SGHRS, CDR2 YFSETQ. Trimming cost V 3 bases and J 5 bases; bases outside gene matches: 4. The CDR3 loop spans 14 amino acids. The chain's CDR3 is CASSSAGGDNEQFF. The CDR3 nucleotides read TGCGCCAGCAGCTCGGCGGGGGGTGACAATGAGCAGTTCTTC.

The chain joins TRBV18 to TRBJ2-3; D remains unclear. V gave up 0 bases and J gave up 0 bases, with 10 bases separating them. This CDR3 has 16 residues. Germline V gives CDR1 KGHSH, CDR2 LQKENI. CDR3 sequence: CASSPPGWSSTDTQYF. The CDR3 DNA follows: TGTGCCAGCTCACCACCCGGCTGGAGTAGCACAGATACGCAGTATTTT.

The rearrangement joins TRBV7-3 to TRBJ1-1, with 7 bases identical to TRBD1. Germline CDR1 and CDR2: SGHTA and FQGTGA. The CDR3 runs 12 residues. V lost 4 bases and J lost 11; bases outside the gene matches: 7. The chain's CDR3 is CASSSGGQLAFF. The CDR3 nucleotides are TGTGCCAGCAGCTCCGGGGGACAGCTGGCTTTCTTT.

This chain links TRBV14 with TRBJ2-3; tentative D call: TRBD2 (5 bases). The germline CDR1 and CDR2 sequences are SGHDN and FVKESK. There are 16 residues in the CDR3. V was cut by 1 base and J by 1 base, with 12 bases left in between. The CDR3, as DNA: TGTGCCAGCAGCCAAGGCCCCGCGCGGGGCACAGATACGCAGTATTTT. It is translated as CASSQGPARGTDTQYF.

V usage is TRBV5-1 and J usage is TRBJ2-2; the D is unclear. The germline CDR1 and CDR2 sequences are SGHRS and YFSETQ. V was pared by 0 bases and J by 3 bases, with 6 bases between. The CDR3 runs 14 residues. The CDR3 coding sequence is TGCGCCAGCAGCTTGGCCATAGACACCGGGGAGCTGTTTTTT. Residues: CASSLAIDTGELFF.

For the CDR3, the DNA is TGTGCCAGCAGTTACAGCCCGGGGACAGGGGCACTTTACGAGCAGTACTTC. Translated, it gives CASSYSPGTGALYEQYF. V is TRBV6-2 or TRBV6-3 and J is TRBJ2-7; 10 bases are a match to TRBD1. The germline CDR1 and CDR2 sequences are MNHEY and SVGEGT. V dropped 2 bases and J dropped 4; count of bases not matched to a gene: 11. The CDR3 consists of 17 residues.

This clone was seen a handful of times. The junction and the germline gene differ at one end; a read error may be behind it. The genes are TRBV6-1 and TRBJ2-7; TRBD2 aligns across 8 bases. There are 12 residues in the CDR3. Germline V gives CDR1 MNHNS, CDR2 SASEGT. CDR3 sequence reads: CASSEVGRASNF. CDR3 bases: TGTGCCAGCAGTGAAGTCGGGAGGGCCTCGAACTTC.

The V call is TRBV24-1, the J call TRBJ2-1; D gene ambiguous. The CDR3 has 15 residues. Germline CDR1 and CDR2: KGHDR and SFDVKD. The ends were cut back, 4 bases at V and 4 bases at J, with 13 bases in the middle. The CDR3, as DNA: TGTGCCACCAGTGACCCGAGGAAAGGTTACAATGAGCAGTTCTTC. Translation gives CATSDPRKGYNEQFF.

The V gene is TRBV28, the J gene TRBJ2-1; a possible D gene is TRBD1 (6 bases). CDR1 is MDHEN and CDR2 is SYDVKM in the germline V gene. The CDR3 is 15 amino acids. Trimming shortened V by 7 bases and J by 4 bases, and 17 bases separated the two germline ends. This CDR3 is CASIMIRDTYNEQFF. The CDR3 nucleotides are TGTGCCAGCATTATGATCCGGGACACTTACAATGAGCAGTTCTTC. The complete variable domain, with remaining parts taken from reference TRBV28 and TRBJ2-1, reads DVKVTQSSRYLVKRTGEKVFLECVQDMDHENMFWYRQDPGLGLRLIYFSYDVKMKEKGDIPEGYSVSREKKERFSLILESASTNQTSMYLCASIMIRDTYNEQFFGPGTRLTVL.

The chain joins TRBV7-2 to TRBJ2-7, with 7 nucleotides matching TRBD1. Unmatched junction bases numbered 6, after V lost 5 bases and J lost 2 bases. Germline assignment: CDR1 SGHTA and CDR2 FQGNSA. The length of the CDR3 is 14 residues. DNA of the CDR3: TGTGCCAGCAGCCCACGACAGGGCCCCTACGAGCAGTACTTC. The encoded protein is CASSPRQGPYEQYF.

The chain has TRBV28 and TRBJ1-4, with TRBD1 identical over 8 bases. The CDR3 has 15 amino acids. The V and J ends lost 6 bases and 8 bases, in that order; junction bases with no gene match: 11. Germline loops: CDR1 MDHEN, CDR2 SYDVKM. The CDR3: CASRGQATYNEKLFF. The CDR3 DNA sequence: TGTGCCAGCAGGGGACAGGCCACGTATAACGAAAAACTGTTTTTT.

V gene TRBV4-1 combines with J gene TRBJ1-1; D is unclear. The germline gives CDR1 MGHRA, CDR2 YSYEKL. Trimming shortened V by 2 bases and J by 1 base, and 14 bases separated the two germline ends. CDR3 size: 16 residues. The CDR3 spells CASSQIRRQANTEAFF. The CDR3 DNA reads TGCGCCAGCAGCCAAATAAGAAGGCAGGCGAACACTGAAGCTTTCTTT.

As regards this clone: Within the sample, other DNA sequences also encode this same CDR3. The chain uses TRBV5-4 and TRBJ1-5; the match to TRBD1 covers 8 bases. The CDR3 totals 13 residues. Trimming removed 3 bases from V and 5 bases from J; junction bases left unmatched: 1. The germline V gene has CDR1 SGHNT and CDR2 YYREEE (reference sequence). The CDR3 spells CASSSGQDQPQHF. In DNA form, the CDR3 reads TGTGCCAGCAGCTCGGGACAGGATCAGCCCCAGCATTTT.